This T cell receptor (beta chain) originates from a study of T cell repertoires in enteric fever (dated by TCRdb to 2016 to 2019). In terms of the full investigation: The Salmonella-specific repertoire of circulating effector CD4+ T cells was reconstructed from volunteers who had been experimentally challenged with Salmonella Typhi or Paratyphi A. In the study, T cell receptor sequencing was integrated with live fluorescence barcoding, mass cytometry and unbiased single-cell cloning. Circulating effector CD4+ T cells that responded to Salmonella infection were identified with mass cytometry. T cell staining, including ex vivo staining, was performed with tetramers loaded with CdtB(105-125) peptide variants (SP110Y, ST110H).

The full study reports these points: The study pinpointed HlyE and CdtB as immunodominant T cell antigens specific to S. Typhi and S. Paratyphi A. The accumulation of T cells that did not cross-react between serovars appeared to be driven by single amino acid variations in CdtB and PhoN, the immunodominant proteins. Expanded clonotypes included cross-reactive responses against distantly related Salmonella serovars and clones recognizing antigens unique to S. Typhi or S. Paratyphi A.

A remark on this clonotype: The target of this receptor is not known. Qualities for individual bases were not recorded, and no much larger clone is one base off.

The germline ends are 12 bases apart after V is trimmed by 1 base and J by 3 bases. Inclusive of the bounding cysteine and phenylalanine, the CDR3 is 16 residues long. The only DNA kept is the CDR3, 48 bases in frame from the first base. CDR1 and CDR2 were assigned from the germline V gene as SGHTA and FQGNSA. Sequenced using an Illumina MiSeq. TCRdb trimmed the raw reads at Q25, called clones with MiXCR and kept productive beta chains. Each record represents a unique CDR3 protein, reported with the most common genes and DNA among its rows. The sample table holds 1,600 or so distinct CDR3 sequences, of which just over 35% were seen once. The ten largest clones capture 15% to 20% of the sample.

The TCR was taken from a human donor with Salmonella enteric fever, either typhoid or paratyphoid (not recorded which). Sequencing was carried out using CCR7- CD38- CD4+ T cells from PBMCs. In this chain, TRBV7-2 is recombined with TRBJ2-2; perhaps TRBD2 is the D gene, with 6 bases matching. The DNA sequence is as follows: TGTGCCAGCAGCTTAGTAACAGCGGGCTACACCGGGGAGCTGTTTTTT. Protein translation: CASSLVTAGYTGELFF.